This T cell receptor (beta chain) derives from a study of blood T cell repertoires in COVID-19. This clone was found once. This CDR3 has 14 amino acids. Repertoires were generated with immunoSEQ multiplex PCR, while TCRdb's copy carries only in-frame clones and drops some. The table includes 330,000 or so clones, more than 70% detected once. This clonotype originated in a woman aged 25-40 years who had been exposed to COVID-19. The chain joins TRBV12-2 to TRBJ2-4; the DNA was not compared with TRBD2, the D call given in the table. TRBV12-2 is listed as a pseudogene. Sample: PBMCs or T cells enriched from blood (not recorded which). CDR3 sequence reads: CARALRGAKNIQYF. For the CDR3, the DNA is TGTGCAAGAGCCCTGCGGGGGGCCAAAAACATTCAGTACTTC.